Below are 14 T cell receptor beta chains sequenced from a single sample in a study of cytomegalovirus exposure and HLA in healthy donors. It was with 60 Vbeta and 13 Jbeta primers that the PCR ran. Using immunoSEQ multiplex PCR, the repertoire was profiled, and TCRdb retains in-frame clones only, with some absent. The repertoire holds 95,000 to 150,000 clones, around four fifths seen once, with 15% to 20% in the top ten. Material for sequencing was PBMCs. Receptors were obtained from a young man in good health and CMV-seropositive.

This clone was observed a few times. The gene calls are TRBV9 and TRBJ1-1; possible D gene TRBD1, 6 bases. Germline CDR1 reads SGDLS; CDR2 reads YYNGEE. V lost 6 bases and J 4 bases, leaving 16 bases between the germline ends. The CDR3 loop spans 14 amino acids. In DNA form, the CDR3 reads TGTGCCAGCACCCAGGGGTTTGCCGGCACTGAAGCTTTCTTT. It specifies CASTQGFAGTEAFF.

This clone was detected once. This chain links TRBV9 with TRBJ1-5; the match to TRBD1 covers 7 bases. J lost 3 bases, V lost 4 bases, and 4 bases had no gene match. This CDR3 is built from 14 residues. Germline-derived CDR1 and CDR2 are SGDLS and YYNGEE. The CDR3, as DNA: TGTGCCAGCAGCTCTGGACAGGTCAATCAGCCCCAGCATTTT. Residues: CASSSGQVNQPQHF.

J is TRBJ1-4 and V is TRBV2; D unresolved. V was clipped by 6 bases and J by 3 bases, with 11 bases between them. The germline V gene has CDR1 SNHLY and CDR2 FYNNEI. The CDR3 spans 14 residues. CDR3 coding DNA: TGTGCCAGCAGGCCCTCGGGTCCTAATGAAAAACTGTTTTTT. As protein: CASRPSGPNEKLFF.

The chain is built from TRBV5-1 and TRBJ2-5; 12 positions agree with TRBD2. The CDR3 contains 19 residues. Germline CDR1 SGHRS, CDR2 YFSETQ. V shed 0 bases and J 4 bases; nucleotides not matched to a gene: 13. CDR3 in amino acids: CASSLDETLAGGLLETQYF. CDR3 in DNA: TGCGCCAGCAGCTTGGACGAAACGCTAGCGGGGGGGCTTTTAGAGACCCAGTACTTC.

This clone occurred a few times. The chain joins TRBV10-1 to TRBJ1-1; D is uncertain. Trimming stripped 0 bases from V and 6 bases from J, with 11 bases between. Germline V gene data show CDR1 as WNHNN and CDR2 as SYGVQD (reference sequence). The CDR3 spans 14 residues. Here the CDR3 DNA reads TGCGCCAGCAGTGAGTCGACGGAGGGAGCTGAAGCTTTCTTT. Protein sequence: CASSESTEGAEAFF.

The rearrangement links TRBV6-1 to TRBJ2-1; D remains ambiguous. This CDR3 is 16 amino acids long. Germline V gene lookup returns CDR1 MNHNS and CDR2 SASEGT. V shed 6 bases and J shed 6 bases, with 21 bases lying between them. The CDR3 region is CASREWVLGILNEQFF. CDR3 DNA sequence: TGTGCCAGCAGGGAATGGGTGTTGGGCATCCTCAATGAGCAGTTCTTC.

The genes are TRBV11-2 and TRBJ2-7, with D possibly TRBD1 on 6 matching bases. Germline V CDR1 and CDR2: SGHAT, FQNNGV. Trimming left V 5 bases short and J 0 bases short, with 17 bases between. The CDR3 totals 16 residues. Here the CDR3 reads CASSTKPKDSSYEQYF. CDR3 nucleotide sequence: TGTGCCAGCAGCACTAAACCCAAGGACAGCTCCTACGAGCAGTACTTC.

The chain recombines TRBV15 with TRBJ1-5; D possibly corresponds to TRBD1 (5 bases). The V gene's germline CDR1 is LNHNV and CDR2 YYDKDF (reference sequence). The V end was cut by 5 bases, the J end by 4 bases, with 15 bases between. This CDR3 has 15 residues. DNA of the CDR3: TGTGCCACCAGCGGGGCCTTTGACAGAAATCAGCCCCAGCATTTT. Residues: CATSGAFDRNQPQHF.

This chain connects TRBV7-2 to TRBJ1-4; D is perhaps TRBD1 (6 bases). Looked up from germline, CDR1 is SGHTA and CDR2 is FQGNSA. The CDR3 contains 15 residues. The germline V and J ends were trimmed by 2 bases and 3 bases, with 10 bases remaining between them. The CDR3, as DNA: TGTGCCAGCAGCTTATGGGGGGGGCCTAATGAAAAACTGTTTTTT. Translating it yields CASSLWGGPNEKLFF.

CDR3 sequence: CASSATSGDYEQYF. CDR3 bases: TGTGCCAGCAGTGCCACTAGCGGGGACTACGAGCAGTACTTC. V usage is TRBV27 and J usage is TRBJ2-7; 10 bases are a match to TRBD2. J gave up 3 bases and V 5 bases, and 4 bases lay outside the gene matches. In germline, CDR1 is MNHEY, CDR2 SMNVEV (reference sequence). CDR3 length: 14 residues.

The rearrangement uses TRBV9 and TRBJ2-2, with a weak D call TRBD1 (6 bases). This CDR3 region has 14 residues. Per the germline V gene, CDR1 is SGDLS and CDR2 is YYNGEE. V lost 2 bases, J lost 7 bases, and 12 bases lay in between. The CDR3 DNA is TGTGCCAGCAGCGTGGGGGCGCAGAGCGGGGAGCTGTTTTTT. It specifies CASSVGAQSGELFF.

This chain connects TRBV7-6 to TRBJ2-3; 7 nucleotides match TRBD1. The V segment lost 8 bases and the J segment 6 bases; nucleotides outside the gene matches: 11. CDR1 and CDR2 (germline): SGHVS, FNYEAQ. This CDR3 spans 14 amino acids. CDR3 residues: CASGPGQLFDTQYF. The CDR3 coding sequence is TGTGCCAGCGGACCGGGACAGCTCTTTGATACGCAGTATTTT.

The chain combines TRBV7-6 with TRBJ1-1; no definite D call. CDR3 length: 13 residues. Looked up from germline, CDR1 is SGHVS and CDR2 is FNYEAQ. Trimming removed 1 base from V and 5 bases from J, with 8 bases in between. This CDR3 is CASSLGGGTEAFF. DNA of the CDR3: TGTGCCAGCAGCTTAGGGGGAGGGACTGAAGCTTTCTTT.

This chain joins TRBV4-1 and TRBJ1-1, with 9 bases fitting TRBD1. The CDR3 runs 17 residues. After removal of 2 bases from V and 4 bases from J, the junction contained 11 bases not matched to a gene. Germline V gene lookup returns CDR1 MGHRA and CDR2 YSYEKL. The CDR3 here is CASSQTTGGGEVTEAFF. Here the CDR3 DNA reads TGCGCCAGCAGCCAAACCACAGGGGGCGGGGAGGTCACTGAAGCTTTCTTT.